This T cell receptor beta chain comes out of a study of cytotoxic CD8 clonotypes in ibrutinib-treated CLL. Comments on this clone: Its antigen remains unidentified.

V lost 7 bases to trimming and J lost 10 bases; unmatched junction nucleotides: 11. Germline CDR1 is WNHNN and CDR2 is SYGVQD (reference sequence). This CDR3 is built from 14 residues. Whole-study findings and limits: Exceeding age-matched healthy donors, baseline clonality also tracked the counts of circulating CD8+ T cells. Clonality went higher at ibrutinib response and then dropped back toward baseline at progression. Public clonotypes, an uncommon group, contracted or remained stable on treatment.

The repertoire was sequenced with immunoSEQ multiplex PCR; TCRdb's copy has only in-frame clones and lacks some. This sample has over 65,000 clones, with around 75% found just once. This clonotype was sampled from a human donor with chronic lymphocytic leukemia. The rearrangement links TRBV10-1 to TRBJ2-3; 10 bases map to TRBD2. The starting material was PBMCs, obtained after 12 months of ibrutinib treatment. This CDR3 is CASTPAGGPSSQYF. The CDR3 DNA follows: TGCGCCAGCACCCCAGCGGGAGGGCCTTCTTCGCAGTATTTT.